This section outlines one TCR beta chain sequence together with its context. The antigen it recognizes is unknown. Base qualities are not at hand, and no much larger clone is one base apart. This specimen comes from a study of immunodeficiency (dated by TCRdb to between 2017 and 2020). Regarding the complete study: Repertoire analysis was done to look for VDJ recombination defects and oligoclonality. Results the study describes overall, beyond this receptor: Based on top-100 and total clonotype frequencies, severe oligoclonality was found in patient CD8+ T cells but not in patient CD4+ T cells. Compared with control CD8+ T cells, patient CD8+ T cells had restricted TRB V-J pairing and reduced productive entropy. Entropy comparisons showed n=3 (open circles) for patients versus healthy controls; a thymic development effect was only suggested as possible.

Genomic DNA was extracted using the QIAamp DNA Blood Mini Kit and was submitted for immunoSEQ repertoire analysis. CDR3 regions were amplified by multiplex PCR from a standard quantity of genomic DNA template. An Illumina platform was used to sequence the PCR products. In the source study's methods: Sequences were aligned to a reference, with V, D and J gene definitions taken from IMGT. To eliminate PCR and sequencing errors, a nearest-neighbor clustering algorithm combined closely related sequences. V, D and J usage was analyzed in productive unique and total sequences using ImmunoSEQ Analyzer tools and R version 3.6.1. The immuneACCESS repertoire file appears here via TCRdb, limited to in-frame rearrangements. These files lack a portion of the clones; in checked studies, under half of the deficit traces to unresolved V genes, and the cause of the others is not known. Clone size and V and J calls were adopted from that table, with D and trimming inferred from the DNA. The sample table shows some 1,500 clones, and about 93% are seen once. Roughly 3% of the sample rests with the top ten.

V is cut by 0 bases and J by 6 bases, and the space between the germline ends is 12 bases. The CDR3 goes from the cysteine to the phenylalanine over 15 residues. Just CDR3 DNA is preserved here, 45 bases in frame from base 1. Via the germline V gene (reference sequence), CDR1 is LGHDT and CDR2 YNNKEL. Before TCR sequencing, CD3+CD8+ T cells were sorted from fresh PBMCs. The sequencing input was CD8+ T cells from blood. This TCR derives from a human donor in good health. The chain is encoded by TRBV3-1 (or the pseudogene TRBV3-2) joined to TRBJ1-5; 5 matching bases give a weak D call of TRBD1. At the DNA level, the sequence is TGTGCCAGCAGCCAAGATGCAGGGCACGGTCAGCCCCAGCATTTT. Its protein reads: CASSQDAGHGQPQHF.